The subject of this entry is one T cell receptor (beta chain). Antigen specificity is unknown. This sample is drawn from a study of cytomegalovirus exposure and HLA in healthy donors. In the study overall: In a later analysis, the approximately 120 validation repertoires were reported to have used the same platform as the roughly 670 first-cohort repertoires. Study-level points and caveats: The tendency of first-cohort TCR clusters to co-occur in the 120 validation repertoires was identified by a subsequent analysis. About 180 TCR beta chains were listed as cytomegalovirus-associated.

From the 120-subject validation cohort, which was separate from the roughly 670-subject first cohort, the donors were drawn. Clones were sequenced by immunoSEQ multiplex PCR, and TCRdb holds only the in-frame ones, with some missing. The table records nearly 200,000 clones, around 80% of them present only once. The CDR3 contains 13 residues. Germline CDR1 is GTSNPN and CDR2 is SVGIG (reference sequence). V lost 7 bases, J lost 0 bases, and 4 bases stayed unmatched. The V and J genes are TRBV30 and TRBJ1-1, with 8 bases matching TRBD1. The sequenced sample consisted of PBMCs. The clonotype comes from a woman aged 30 to 39 in good health and CMV-seropositive. The CDR3 spells CASDRAMNTEAFF. In nucleotides, the CDR3 is TGTGCCTCGGACAGGGCCATGAACACTGAAGCTTTCTTT.